Following are 25 T cell receptor beta chains from one sample sequenced in a study of blood T cell repertoires in COVID-19. This table comes from immunoSEQ multiplex PCR, and its TCRdb copy is limited to in-frame clones, with some not included. This table holds around 94,000 clones, about four fifths found once. Sample: peripheral blood. These receptors were taken from a human donor in a cohort sampled during active COVID-19.

J is TRBJ1-3 and V is TRBV6-1; D not resolved. The germline V gene encodes CDR1 MNHNS and CDR2 SASEGT. V was pared by 1 base and J by 5 bases, with 9 bases between. The length of the CDR3 is 14 residues. Written as DNA, the CDR3 is TGTGCCAGCAGTGAAGAAGCGGGGAGAAACACCATATATTTT. Its translation: CASSEEAGRNTIYF.

V gene TRBV24-1 combines with J gene TRBJ2-1, with 9 bases aligning to TRBD1. The CDR3 is made up of 15 amino acids. CDR1 is KGHDR, CDR2 SFDVKD, per germline. V shed 2 bases and J 11 bases; nucleotides not matched to a gene: 9. This CDR3 is CATSDSGQGLRQQFF. As DNA, the CDR3 is TGTGCCACCAGTGATTCGGGACAGGGTCTAAGGCAGCAGTTCTTC.

This chain uses TRBV2 with TRBJ2-2; 11 nucleotides match TRBD1. Germline trimming cut 8 bases from V and 4 bases from J; bases unmatched to any gene: 6. Germline-derived CDR1 and CDR2 are SNHLY and FYNNEI. The CDR3 consists of 15 residues. The CDR3 DNA sequence: TGTGCCAGCGGACAGGGGGCGCTCGGCACCGGGGAGCTGTTTTTT. Its translation is CASGQGALGTGELFF.

The chain is built from TRBV30 and TRBJ1-2; D is perhaps TRBD1 (6 bases). The V end lost 2 bases, the J end lost 2 bases, and 12 bases lay between the germline ends. Germline lookup yields CDR1 GTSNPN and CDR2 SVGIG (reference sequence). CDR3 length equals 14 residues. CDR3 in amino acids: CAWSPGGRNYGYTF. Written as DNA, the CDR3 is TGTGCCTGGAGTCCCGGGGGGCGAAACTATGGCTACACCTTC. Together with reference TRBV30 and TRBJ1-2, the CDR3 gives the full variable domain: SQTIHQWPATLVQPVGSPLSLECTVEGTSNPNLYWYRQAAGRGLQLLFYSVGIGQISSEVPQNLSASRPQDRQFILSSKKLLLSDSGFYLCAWSPGGRNYGYTFGSGTRLTVV.

The rearrangement joins TRBV6-5 to TRBJ2-3, with D perhaps matching TRBD2 (5 bases). Trimming left V 2 bases short and J 1 base short, with 7 bases between. CDR3 size: 14 residues. The germline V gene has CDR1 MNHEY and CDR2 SVGAGI. CDR3 protein: CASSYLRGTDTQYF. In DNA form, the CDR3 reads TGTGCCAGCAGTTACCTGCGGGGCACAGATACGCAGTATTTT.

The chain links TRBV25-1 to TRBJ2-3; TRBD1 agrees at 9 bases. The CDR3 is 15 amino acids. After removal of 6 bases from V and 6 bases from J, the junction contained 10 bases not matched to a gene. Germline CDR1 MGHDK, CDR2 SYGVNS. For the CDR3, the DNA is TGTGCCAGCAGACGAGGAGGGGACAGGGAGGATACGCAGTATTTT. Its translation is CASRRGGDREDTQYF.

The rearrangement uses TRBV20-1 and TRBJ2-3; 8 bases fit TRBD1. The germline CDR1 and CDR2 sequences are DFQATT and SNEGSKA (reference sequence). The CDR3 extends over 11 amino acids. After removal of 6 bases from V and 8 bases from J, the junction contained 4 bases not matched to a gene. CDR3 nucleotides: TGCAGTGCCCGACAGGGGAGTACGCAGTATTTT. This gives the protein CSARQGSTQYF.

The chain uses TRBV4-1 and TRBJ1-5; TRBD1 aligns across 8 bases. The CDR3 contains 15 residues. Germline CDR1 reads MGHRA; CDR2 reads YSYEKL. With 1 base clipped from V and 5 bases from J, the junction kept 4 bases outside the gene matches. The CDR3 nucleotides are TGCGCCAGCAGCCAAGGACAGGGGTGGGATCAGCCCCAGCATTTT. It is translated as CASSQGQGWDQPQHF.

Details on this clone: The junction and the germline gene differ at one end; a read error may be behind it. V gene TRBV19 combines with J gene TRBJ1-6; TRBD1 aligns across 8 bases. CDR1 LNHDA and CDR2 SQIVND come from the germline V gene (reference sequence). The CDR3 contains 15 residues. CDR3 region: CASSISGGLNSPLHF. In DNA form, the CDR3 reads TGTGCCAGCAGTATATCAGGGGGCCTGAATTCACCCCTCCACTTT.

Only a few counts were recorded for this clone. V gene TRBV9 combines with J gene TRBJ1-5, with D perhaps matching TRBD1 (5 bases). V was pared by 0 bases and J by 12 bases, with 28 bases between. The V gene's germline CDR1 is SGDLS and CDR2 YYNGEE. The CDR3 spans 18 residues. CDR3 residues: CASSVGRAGRGPPPSQHF. CDR3 in DNA: TGTGCCAGCAGCGTAGGAAGGGCGGGGAGGGGACCCCCACCGAGCCAGCATTTT.

The rearrangement joins TRBV11-3 to TRBJ1-1; perhaps TRBD1 as D (6 bases). Germline V gives CDR1 SGHNT, CDR2 YENEEA. This CDR3 has 16 amino acids. V lost 5 bases, J lost 4 bases, and 20 bases lay in between. The CDR3 loop is CASSPYKRGKGTEAFF. The CDR3 DNA follows: TGTGCCAGCAGCCCCTATAAGAGGGGGAAAGGCACTGAAGCTTTCTTT.

The CDR3 reads CASSPQVDSPLHF. The CDR3 region has the DNA TGTGCCAGCAGCCCTCAGGTCGATTCACCCCTCCACTTT. The rearrangement links TRBV7-2 to TRBJ1-6; D call uncertain. Looked up from germline, CDR1 is SGHTA and CDR2 is FQGNSA. There are 13 residues in the CDR3. V lost 5 bases, J lost 8 bases, and 10 bases lay in between.

The chain combines TRBV11-3 with TRBJ2-2; D possibly corresponds to TRBD2 (7 bases). Trimming took off 5 bases at V and 4 bases at J, with 17 bases between the two ends. The length of the CDR3 is 16 residues. CDR1 and CDR2 (germline): SGHNT, YENEEA. CDR3 residues: CASSLRGAGVTGELFF. CDR3 DNA sequence: TGTGCCAGCAGCCTTCGGGGGGCCGGGGTCACCGGGGAGCTGTTTTTT.

The chain links TRBV4-3 to TRBJ2-1, with D perhaps TRBD2 (6 bases). V was cut by 1 base and J by 11 bases, with 15 bases left in between. The CDR3 has 14 amino acids. The V gene's germline CDR1 is LGHNA and CDR2 YSLEER. CDR3 in amino acids: CASSQGNGGTKQFF. CDR3 sequence (DNA): TGCGCCAGCAGCCAAGGTAACGGGGGAACTAAGCAGTTCTTC.

The genes are TRBV28 and TRBJ1-4, with 12 bases aligning to TRBD1. Germline CDR1 reads MDHEN; CDR2 reads SYDVKM. After removal of 3 bases from V and 3 bases from J, the junction contained 2 bases not matched to a gene. CDR3 length: 16 amino acids. Written as DNA, the CDR3 is TGTGCCAGCAGTTTGGGACAGGGGGCGTCTAATGAAAAACTGTTTTTT. The encoded protein is CASSLGQGASNEKLFF.

CDR3 amino acids: CASSLVRRQNTEAFF. CDR3 DNA sequence: TGTGCCAGCAGCTTAGTGCGGAGGCAGAACACTGAAGCTTTCTTT. The chain joins TRBV7-2 to TRBJ1-1; D not certain. Trimming pared 1 base from V and 1 base from J, leaving 10 bases between. Looked up from germline, CDR1 is SGHTA and CDR2 is FQGNSA. CDR3 size: 15 residues.

J is TRBJ2-7 and V is TRBV11-3; D perhaps matches TRBD1 (6 bases). The CDR3 loop spans 14 amino acids. Germline V gives CDR1 SGHNT, CDR2 YENEEA. Trimming removed 5 bases from V and 9 bases from J, with 20 bases in between. This chain's CDR3 is CASSKNREPVGQYF. The CDR3, as DNA: TGTGCCAGCAGCAAAAACAGGGAGCCAGTCGGGCAGTACTTC.

The chain links TRBV24-1 to TRBJ2-2; 7 positions agree with TRBD1. The CDR3 has 20 residues. Looked up from germline, CDR1 is KGHDR and CDR2 is SFDVKD. V gave up 4 bases and J gave up 0 bases; unmatched junction bases: 16. CDR3 in DNA: TGTGCCACCAGTGACCCGCGTACCTCCGGGACAGCTGCGAACACCGGGGAGCTGTTTTTT. It encodes CATSDPRTSGTAANTGELFF.

The chain uses TRBV7-8 and TRBJ1-5, with 8 bases fitting TRBD1. V dropped 5 bases and J dropped 5; count of bases not matched to a gene: 5. The CDR3 totals 14 residues. The germline gives CDR1 SGHVS, CDR2 FQNEAQ. The CDR3 protein is CASSPGGADQPQHF. The CDR3 nucleotides are TGTGCCAGCAGCCCAGGGGGCGCGGATCAGCCCCAGCATTTT.

The rearrangement uses TRBV7-2 and TRBJ2-2; 8 bases map to TRBD2. Germline V lookup: CDR1 SGHTA, CDR2 FQGNSA. CDR3 length: 14 residues. V trimming: 5 bases; J trimming: 9 bases; junction bases outside the gene matches: 8. The CDR3 spells CASSTGRGGRELFF. In DNA form, the CDR3 reads TGTGCCAGCAGCACAGGACGGGGGGGCCGGGAGCTGTTTTTT.

The chain links TRBV28 to TRBJ1-2; D not resolved. Germline V gene data show CDR1 as MDHEN and CDR2 as SYDVKM. V was cut by 5 bases and J by 7 bases, with 14 bases left in between. The CDR3 has 13 amino acids. DNA for the CDR3: TGTGCCAGCAGTCGGATCGTACTAGGTGGCTACACCTTC. Its protein product is CASSRIVLGGYTF.

The DNA of the CDR3 is TGTGCCAGCAGTTACTCGGGCCGTAGCTCCTACGAGCAGTACTTC. This sequence encodes CASSYSGRSSYEQYF. The gene calls are TRBV6-5 and TRBJ2-7; D is unresolved. Germline V gene lookup returns CDR1 MNHEY and CDR2 SVGAGI. Trimming stripped 0 bases from V and 0 bases from J, with 9 bases between. The CDR3 spans 15 residues.

V gene TRBV19 combines with J gene TRBJ1-2; 7 bases are a match to TRBD1. Germline V CDR1 and CDR2: LNHDA, SQIVND (reference sequence). This CDR3 spans 15 amino acids. J was trimmed by 1 base and V by 3 bases; bases with no gene match: 5. The CDR3: CASSIRDSYNYGYTF. The CDR3 nucleotides are TGTGCCAGTAGTATCCGGGACAGTTATAACTATGGCTACACCTTC.

This sequence joins TRBV19 and TRBJ2-6, with TRBD1 matching over 7 bases. This CDR3 region has 18 residues. Germline CDR1 reads LNHDA; CDR2 reads SQIVND (reference sequence). The V and J ends lost 9 bases and 0 bases, in that order; junction bases with no gene match: 14. For the CDR3, the DNA is TGTGCCAGCAGCCGGAAGGGGGCCTATACCTCTGGGGCCAACGTCCTGACTTTC. This codes for CASSRKGAYTSGANVLTF.

The chain is built from TRBV29-1 and TRBJ1-1; D not resolved. The CDR3 is made up of 14 amino acids. The V end was cut by 3 bases, the J end by 1 base, with 12 bases between. Per germline, CDR1 SQVTM and CDR2 ANQGSEA. The CDR3, as DNA: TGCAGCGTTGATACAGTATCAGGGAACACTGAAGCTTTCTTT. Amino acids: CSVDTVSGNTEAFF.